Listed here is a single T cell receptor beta chain. No cognate antigen has been identified for it. Per-base quality was not reported, and no clone a single base away is much larger than it. The source of the sample is a study of blood T cell repertoires in COVID-19 (dated by TCRdb to 2020 to 2021). Regarding the research as a whole: Samples covering the acute and convalescent phases of COVID-19 were provided by collaborators in the United States, Italy and Spain. The material from the prospective study consisted of cDNA or gDNA derived from T cells, B-cell-depleted T cells, or PBMCs. The dataset comprised deeply sampled blood TCRbeta repertoires from subjects exposed to, actively infected with, or recovered from COVID-19. The repertoires were released in a freely available public database intended as a resource for research on the immune response to SARS-CoV-2. The samples were drawn from the first 160 participants of the ongoing ImmuneRACE study and from 950 to 1,500 subjects provided by 6 global collaborators. Nearly every sample came with metadata listing a de-identified subject ID, COVID-19 status, age in years and sex. HLA class I and class II types, where available, came from metadata supplied by the sample provider rather than from assay-based typing. Summary of the overall study and its limitations: Clinical and demographic metadata were provided uncurated, with the amount varying by source and participant.

In Seattle, one collaborating source enrolled patients while the infection was active and tracked those patients longitudinally over the course of disease. Whole blood was collected in K2EDTA tubes by collaborating institutions according to the institutions' own protocols. For TCRbeta analysis, collaborator samples were shipped as frozen whole blood, as isolated PBMCs, or as DNA extracted from either sample type. For CDR1 and CDR2, the germline V gene lists SGHTS and YDEGEE. Its CDR3 holds 13 amino acids, cysteine through phenylalanine. Just CDR3 DNA is preserved here, 39 bases in frame from base 1. Trimming costs V 2 bases and J 10 bases, and their ends lie 15 bases apart. The immunoSEQ Assay, a bias-controlled multiplex PCR, was used to amplify TCRbeta CDR3 regions from genomic DNA. Concerning the study's data processing: Within the assay, amplification of reference gene primers was used to estimate how many nucleated cells each sample contained. To quantify the absolute abundance of each unique TCRbeta CDR3 rearrangement, sequence reads were collapsed and filtered. For each sample, productive Simpson clonality was calculated by taking the square root of Simpson's diversity index across productive rearrangements. TCRdb re-hosts the immuneACCESS table, in-frame sequences only. Its copies lack some clones; in the studies checked, an unresolved V gene accounts for under half of them, and the cause for the rest is not known. The V and J calls and clone size come from that table; D and trimming were worked out from the DNA. This sample gives 300,000 to 350,000 clones in total; around 90% of them show up just once. Clones ranked in the top ten supply 3.5% to 4% of the sample.

The sequence was collected from a woman in her sixties or seventies with COVID-19, enrolled during active disease. The chain is assembled from TRBV5-8 and TRBJ1-2; D gene: possibly TRBD1, on 6 matching bases. Sequenced material: peripheral blood. CDR3 protein: CASSFTGFRFYTF. The DNA sequence is as follows: TGTGCCAGCAGCTTCACAGGGTTTAGGTTCTACACCTTC.